A single T cell receptor beta chain is shown here with its context. This record comes from a study of blood T cell repertoires in COVID-19. The length of the CDR3 is 13 residues. The V gene end was trimmed by 7 bases and the J gene end by 2 bases; junction bases not matched to a gene: 2. The germline CDR1 and CDR2 sequences are KGHDR and SFDVKD. Profiled with immunoSEQ multiplex PCR; TCRdb holds only in-frame clones, not every one. Of about 23,000 clones in the sample, around 88% were seen once. This chain connects TRBV24-1 to TRBJ2-3; TRBD2 aligns across 7 bases. This receptor was identified in a human donor with acute or convalescent COVID-19. The donor label of this sample is uncertain. Material: peripheral blood. The CDR3 sequence is CATSGTNTDTQYF. The CDR3 DNA reads TGTGCCACCAGCGGGACTAACACAGATACGCAGTATTTT.